A single sample gave rise to the 4 T cell receptor beta chains below, sequenced in a study of tumor-infiltrating lymphocytes in primary liver carcinoma. For blood RNA, unsorted whole blood served as the source, and germline DNA was extracted too. The investigators made TCR beta cDNA from about 0.45 ug total RNA, using a constant-region primer. Three rounds of nested multiplex PCR with slightly modified ARM-PCR produced TCR beta libraries. Rounds one and two of PCR, each of roughly 11 cycles, were primed with TRBV1-TRBV30 forward primers and a C-beta reverse primer. Via MiXCR, TCRdb re-called the multiplex PCR reads, giving one row per CDR3 protein. The table lists around 330,000 distinct CDR3 sequences, over 55% of them singletons. Input material: peripheral blood. These receptors all stem from a middle-aged man with primary liver carcinoma and hepatitis B virus infection.

About this clonotype: Its ends do not fully match the called genes, so a read error is possible. The chain combines TRBV4-1 with TRBJ2-4; no definite D call. This CDR3 region has 15 residues. Germline loops: CDR1 MGHRA, CDR2 YSYEKL. The CDR3 loop is CASNQDAVAKNIQYF. CDR3 DNA: TGCGCCAGCAACCAAGATGCTGTCGCCAAAAACATACAGTACTTC.

This chain links TRBV5-5 with TRBJ2-7, with D tentatively TRBD1 (5 bases). Germline-derived CDR1 and CDR2 are SGHKS and YYEKEE (reference sequence). The V end was cut by 2 bases, the J end by 3 bases, with 6 bases between. The CDR3 extends over 12 amino acids. The CDR3 DNA reads TGTGCCAGCAGCTTAGGGGACTACGAGCAGTACTTC. This gives the protein CASSLGDYEQYF.

On this clonotype: One end of the junction is discordant with germline, which a read error may explain. This chain links TRBV5-1 with TRBJ2-1, with 9 bases lining up with TRBD1. Germline lookup yields CDR1 SGHRS and CDR2 YFSETQ. The CDR3 loop spans 15 amino acids. The CDR3 is CASGLGQGAYNVQFF. As DNA, the CDR3 is TGCGCCAGCGGCTTGGGACAGGGTGCCTACAATGTGCAGTTCTTC.

On this clonotype: A read error is possible here, since a much larger clone lies one base away. This chain links TRBV6-1 with TRBJ2-7; unclear D gene. Germline V gene sequence: CDR1 MNHNS, CDR2 SASEGT. Trimming left V 10 bases short and J 3 bases short, with 22 bases between. The CDR3 is 15 amino acids. The CDR3 sequence is CAIRRLGRVHYEQYF. The CDR3 DNA reads as TGTGCCATCAGGCGCCTAGGAAGGGTCCACTACGAGCAGTACTTC.